Below, 15 T cell receptor beta chains from the same sample are listed, as sequenced in a study of cytomegalovirus exposure and HLA in healthy donors. Both 60 Vbeta primers and 13 Jbeta primers went into the PCR. The table came from immunoSEQ multiplex PCR; TCRdb's copy has only in-frame clones and leaves some out. The sample has over 65,000 clones, roughly 80% seen once. The sequenced sample consisted of PBMCs. The receptor set was obtained from a middle-aged woman in good health and CMV-seropositive.

The CDR3 DNA is TGTGCCAGTAGTCCCCAGGGGCAGATCCCTAATTCACCCCTCCACTTT. Translated, it gives CASSPQGQIPNSPLHF. The chain combines TRBV19 with TRBJ1-6; D possibly corresponds to TRBD1 (6 bases). This CDR3 is 16 amino acids long. Germline V gene sequence: CDR1 LNHDA, CDR2 SQIVND (reference sequence). V was shortened by 5 bases and J by 6 bases, with 17 bases between the two germline ends.

The chain carries TRBV7-2 and TRBJ1-4, with 11 nucleotides matching TRBD1. Germline CDR1 is SGHTA and CDR2 is FQGNSA. There are 16 residues in the CDR3. With V trimmed by 6 bases and J by 0 bases, 3 bases remained unmatched. Here the CDR3 DNA reads TGTGCCAGCAGTAGGACAGGGGGCTCAACTAATGAAAAACTGTTTTTT. Translated: CASSRTGGSTNEKLFF.

The chain joins TRBV15 to TRBJ1-3; D perhaps matches TRBD1 (5 bases). The CDR3 runs to 13 residues. Trimming stripped 2 bases from V and 8 bases from J, with 10 bases between. CDR1 LNHNV and CDR2 YYDKDF come from the germline V gene (reference sequence). The CDR3 sequence: CATSRPRGDTIYF. The DNA of the CDR3 is TGTGCCACCAGCAGACCCCGGGGGGACACCATATATTTT.

This clone was counted between two and nine times. V gene TRBV25-1 combines with J gene TRBJ1-4, with no clear D. The CDR3 is 17 amino acids. CDR1 and CDR2 from the germline V gene are MGHDK and SYGVNS. The V end lost 0 bases, the J end lost 7 bases, and 18 bases lay between the germline ends. CDR3 DNA: TGTGCCAGCAGTGAATATGCCGTCGGGAATGGGCGTGAAAAACTGTTTTTT. It translates to CASSEYAVGNGREKLFF.

The V call is TRBV7-9, the J call TRBJ2-2; 11 bases line up with TRBD2. Germline V lookup: CDR1 SEHNR, CDR2 FQNEAQ (reference sequence). This CDR3 is built from 19 residues. The junction had 9 bases not matched to a gene; V was cut back by 2 bases and J by 1 base. Written as DNA, the CDR3 is TGTGCCAGCAGCTTAAGAGGACTAGCGGGCGGAAAGAACACCGGGGAGCTGTTTTTT. As protein: CASSLRGLAGGKNTGELFF. Drawing the rest from reference TRBV7-9 and TRBJ2-2, the complete variable domain is DTGVSQNPRHKITKRGQNVTFRCDPISEHNRLYWYRQTLGQGPEFLTYFQNEAQLEKSRLLSDRFSAERPKGSFSTLEIQRTEQGDSAMYLCASSLRGLAGGKNTGELFFGEGSRLTVL.

V usage is TRBV7-9 and J usage is TRBJ1-4; the match to TRBD1 covers 7 bases. Germline CDR1 SEHNR, CDR2 FQNEAQ (reference sequence). This CDR3 region has 14 residues. J gave up 8 bases and V 5 bases, and 8 bases lay outside the gene matches. The CDR3 sequence is CASSLGTVGEKLFF. CDR3 DNA: TGTGCCAGCAGCCTAGGGACAGTCGGCGAAAAACTGTTTTTT.

V and J are TRBV6-5 and TRBJ2-7; D is perhaps TRBD2 (5 bases). The V and J ends lost 0 bases and 0 bases respectively, with 12 bases between them. This CDR3 is built from 16 residues. Germline CDR1 MNHEY, CDR2 SVGAGI. The CDR3 spells CASSYSLRATSYEQYF. CDR3 coding DNA: TGTGCCAGCAGTTACTCGTTGAGGGCCACCTCCTACGAGCAGTACTTC.

The V and J genes are TRBV7-6 and TRBJ1-1; D is perhaps TRBD1 (6 bases). Trimming cost V 3 bases and J 5 bases, with 16 bases left between them. This CDR3 contains 15 residues. Germline lookup yields CDR1 SGHVS and CDR2 FNYEAQ. The CDR3 is CASSFGGPPGTEAFF. CDR3 sequence (DNA): TGTGCCAGCAGCTTCGGGGGGCCGCCGGGGACTGAAGCTTTCTTT. Using reference TRBV7-6 and TRBJ1-1 for the parts outside the CDR3, the full variable domain is GAGVSQSPRYKVTKRGQDVALRCDPISGHVSLYWYRQALGQGPEFLTYFNYEAQQDKSGLPNDRFSAERPEGSISTLTIQRTEQRDSAMYRCASSFGGPPGTEAFFGQGTRLTVV.

This clone was detected only a few times. J is TRBJ2-3 and V is TRBV9, with TRBD1 matching over 8 bases. The CDR3 contains 14 residues. The J segment lost 11 bases and the V segment lost 4 bases, leaving 12 bases of the junction unmatched. Germline CDR1 reads SGDLS; CDR2 reads YYNGEE. The CDR3 loop reads CASSPGQGAIRQYF. The CDR3 DNA is TGTGCCAGCAGCCCCGGACAGGGAGCCATACGGCAGTATTTT.

The V call is TRBV28, the J call TRBJ2-3; 7 nucleotides agree with TRBD2. J gave up 3 bases and V 2 bases, and 5 bases lay outside the gene matches. The CDR3 spans 15 residues. Per the germline V gene, CDR1 is MDHEN and CDR2 is SYDVKM. CDR3 protein: CASSLPGGETDTQYF. CDR3 DNA sequence: TGTGCCAGCAGTTTACCGGGAGGAGAAACAGATACGCAGTATTTT.

The J gene is TRBJ2-5, the V gene TRBV12-5, with 11 bases identical to TRBD2. Trimming took 5 bases from V and 5 from J; bases not matched to a gene: 7. The CDR3 extends over 15 amino acids. The germline gives CDR1 LGHNT, CDR2 FRNRAP. CDR3 nucleotides: TGTGCTAGTGGTGATACTAGCGGGAGCGGGGAGACCCAGTACTTC. As protein: CASGDTSGSGETQYF.

V usage is TRBV28 and J usage is TRBJ1-3; TRBD1 matches at 7 bases. The germline V gene has CDR1 MDHEN and CDR2 SYDVKM. The junction had 10 bases not matched to a gene; V was cut back by 7 bases and J by 4 bases. The length of the CDR3 is 15 residues. CDR3 DNA: TGTGCCAGCAAAGGAGGGGGCGAGGGGGGAAACACCATATATTTT. This sequence encodes CASKGGGEGGNTIYF.

About this clone itself: This sample includes further DNA sequences coding for the same CDR3. The rearrangement links TRBV5-1 to TRBJ1-1; 9 bases are a match to TRBD1. This CDR3 is 15 amino acids long. The ends lost 0 bases at V and 4 bases at J; junction bases unmatched: 4. From germline, CDR1 is SGHRS and CDR2 YFSETQ. The CDR3 reads CASSLEGQGFTEAFF. DNA for the CDR3: TGCGCCAGCAGCTTGGAGGGACAGGGATTCACTGAAGCTTTCTTT.

The chain is built from TRBV7-6 and TRBJ2-7; D may be TRBD1 (5 bases). Germline CDR1 and CDR2: SGHVS and FNYEAQ. The CDR3 runs 14 residues. Trimming removed 5 bases from V and 2 bases from J, with 13 bases in between. CDR3 DNA sequence: TGTGCCAGCAGCGAACTCACAGGTACCTACGAGCAGTACTTC. This codes for CASSELTGTYEQYF. The complete variable domain, with remaining parts taken from reference TRBV7-6 and TRBJ2-7, reads GAGVSQSPRYKVTKRGQDVALRCDPISGHVSLYWYRQALGQGPEFLTYFNYEAQQDKSGLPNDRFSAERPEGSISTLTIQRTEQRDSAMYRCASSELTGTYEQYFGPGTRLTVT.

V gene TRBV5-1 combines with J gene TRBJ2-2, with 8 positions matching TRBD2. Per the germline V gene, CDR1 is SGHRS and CDR2 is YFSETQ. The CDR3 runs to 16 residues. J gave up 3 bases and V 0 bases, and 4 bases lay outside the gene matches. CDR3 bases: TGCGCCAGCAGCTTGGTCGGGGGGGCGGACACCGGGGAGCTGTTTTTT. Translated, it gives CASSLVGGADTGELFF.